The entry below gives a single TCR beta chain sequence along with its context. The target antigen is unknown. This specimen comes from a study of cytomegalovirus exposure and HLA in healthy donors. Study-wide results and limits: The tendency of first-cohort TCR clusters to co-occur in the approximately 120 validation repertoires was identified by a subsequent analysis.

From germline, CDR1 is SGDLS and CDR2 YYNGEE. The CDR3 sequence is 14 residues long. V was trimmed by 1 base and J by 5 bases, leaving 11 bases between them. Clones were read by immunoSEQ multiplex PCR, and TCRdb kept only the in-frame ones, dropping some. The sample carries 220,000 or so clones, 80% to 90% recorded once. Material: PBMCs. This clonotype was obtained from a woman younger than 35 in good health and CMV-seropositive. The genes are TRBV9 and TRBJ2-3; D is unclear. CDR3 residues: CASSVNLLQDTQYF. Written as DNA, the CDR3 is TGTGCCAGCAGCGTAAATTTACTACAAGATACGCAGTATTTT.